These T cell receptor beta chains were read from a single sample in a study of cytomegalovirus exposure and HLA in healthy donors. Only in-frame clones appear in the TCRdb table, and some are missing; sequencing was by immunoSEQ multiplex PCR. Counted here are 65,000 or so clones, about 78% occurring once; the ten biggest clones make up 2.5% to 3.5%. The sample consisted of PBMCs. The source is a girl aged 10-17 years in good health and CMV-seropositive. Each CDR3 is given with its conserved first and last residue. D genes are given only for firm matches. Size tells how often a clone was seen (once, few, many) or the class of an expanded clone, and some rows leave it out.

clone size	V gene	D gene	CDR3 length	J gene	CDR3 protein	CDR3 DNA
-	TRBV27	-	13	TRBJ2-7	CASSFSPAYEQYF	TGTGCCAGCAGTTTTTCCCCAGCCTACGAGCAGTACTTC
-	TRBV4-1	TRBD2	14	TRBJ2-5	CASSQWTSQETQYF	TGCGCCAGCAGCCAGTGGACTAGCCAAGAGACCCAGTACTTC
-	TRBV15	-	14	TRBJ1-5	CATSRGQGNQPQHF	TGTGCCACCAGCAGAGGACAAGGCAATCAGCCCCAGCATTTT
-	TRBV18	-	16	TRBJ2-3	CASSPLHGGGTDTQYF	TGTGCCAGCTCACCACTTCATGGCGGGGGCACAGATACGCAGTATTTT
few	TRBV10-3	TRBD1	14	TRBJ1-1	CAIREQGGTTEAFF	TGTGCCATCAGAGAACAGGGGGGAACCACTGAAGCTTTCTTT
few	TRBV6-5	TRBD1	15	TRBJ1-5	CASSFGQGGGQPQHF	TGTGCCAGCAGTTTCGGACAGGGGGGAGGCCAGCCCCAGCATTTT
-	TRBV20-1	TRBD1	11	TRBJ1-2	CSARRTGGYTF	TGCAGTGCCCGCCGGACAGGTGGCTACACCTTC
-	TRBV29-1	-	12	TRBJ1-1	CSVQYTGFEAFF	TGCAGCGTCCAATACACAGGGTTTGAAGCTTTCTTT
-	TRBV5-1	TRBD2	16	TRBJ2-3	CASSQSLAGGTDTQYF	TGCGCCAGCAGCCAATCACTAGCGGGAGGAACAGATACGCAGTATTTT
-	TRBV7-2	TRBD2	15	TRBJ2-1	CASSRSGTTYNEQFF	TGTGCCAGCAGCCGAAGCGGGACCACTTACAATGAGCAGTTCTTC
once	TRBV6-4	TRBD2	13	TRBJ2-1	CATAVEAGTEQFF	TGTGCCACCGCCGTGGAAGCGGGGACTGAGCAGTTCTTC
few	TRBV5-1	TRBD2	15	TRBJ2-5	CASSLGNSGYETQYF	TGCGCCAGCAGCTTGGGTAATAGCGGGTATGAGACCCAGTACTTC
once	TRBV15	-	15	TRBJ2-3	CATSRDMAPTDTQYF	TGTGCCACCAGCAGAGATATGGCCCCCACAGATACGCAGTATTTT
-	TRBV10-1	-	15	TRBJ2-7	CASSETQAPHYEQYF	TGCGCCAGCAGTGAGACCCAGGCACCCCACTACGAGCAGTACTTC
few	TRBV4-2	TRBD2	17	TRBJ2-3	CASSQTRTSGTTDTQYF	TGTGCCAGCAGCCAGACCCGGACTAGCGGGACCACAGATACGCAGTATTTT
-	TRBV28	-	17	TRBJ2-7	CASSSLMEGYPLDEQYF	TGTGCCAGCAGTTCCCTTATGGAGGGTTATCCACTGGACGAGCAGTACTTC
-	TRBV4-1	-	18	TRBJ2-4	CASSQGIKGRVAKNIQYF	TGCGCCAGCAGCCAAGGCATTAAGGGGCGCGTAGCCAAAAACATTCAGTACTTC
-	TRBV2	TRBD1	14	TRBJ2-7	CVSSTGTGVYEQYF	TGTGTCAGCAGTACCGGGACAGGGGTCTACGAGCAGTACTTC
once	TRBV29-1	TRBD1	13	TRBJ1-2	CSVDGDRGRGYTF	TGCAGCGTTGACGGGGACAGGGGACGGGGCTACACCTTC
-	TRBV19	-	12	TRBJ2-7	CASKGVSYEQYF	TGTGCCAGTAAAGGGGTCTCCTACGAGCAGTACTTC
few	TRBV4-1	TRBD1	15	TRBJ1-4	CASSRGQGLDEKLFF	TGCGCCAGCAGCCGAGGACAGGGCCTCGATGAAAAACTGTTTTTT
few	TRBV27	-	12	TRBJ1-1	CASREGDNEAFF	TGTGCCAGCCGAGAGGGTGACAATGAAGCTTTCTTT
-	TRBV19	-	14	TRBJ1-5	CASSIKQNNQPQHF	TGTGCCAGTAGTATAAAACAGAACAATCAGCCCCAGCATTTT
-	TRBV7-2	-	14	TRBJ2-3	CASSLADRTDTQYF	TGTGCCAGCAGCTTAGCCGACAGAACAGATACGCAGTATTTT
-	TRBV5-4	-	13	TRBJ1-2	CASSLPGENGYTF	TGTGCCAGCAGCTTGCCAGGGGAGAATGGCTACACCTTC
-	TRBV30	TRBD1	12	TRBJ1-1	CAWSPQGTEAFF	TGTGCCTGGAGCCCACAGGGGACTGAGGCTTTCTTT
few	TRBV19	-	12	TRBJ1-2	CASSNTNYGYTF	TGTGCCAGTAGTAACACCAACTATGGCTACACCTTC
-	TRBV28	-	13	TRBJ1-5	CASSLSGYEPQHF	TGTGCCAGCAGTCTGTCGGGGTATGAGCCCCAGCATTTT
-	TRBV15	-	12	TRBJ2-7	CATSRVGEEQYF	TGTGCCACCAGCAGAGTAGGGGAAGAGCAGTACTTC
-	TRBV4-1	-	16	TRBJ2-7	CASSQVTGPSSYEQYF	TGCGCCAGCAGCCAAGTTACAGGGCCTAGCTCCTACGAGCAGTACTTC
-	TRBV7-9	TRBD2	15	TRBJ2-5	CASTRVGAGQETQYF	TGTGCCAGCACCCGAGTAGGAGCGGGGCAAGAGACCCAGTACTTC
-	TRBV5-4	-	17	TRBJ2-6	CASNTRTPRSGANVLTF	TGTGCCAGCAATACGCGGACACCTCGCTCTGGGGCCAACGTCCTGACTTTC
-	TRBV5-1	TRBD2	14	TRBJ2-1	CASMRGGHPHEQFF	TGCGCCAGCATGCGGGGGGGCCATCCCCATGAGCAGTTCTTC
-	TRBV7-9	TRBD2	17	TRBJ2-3	CASTDLAGAVPTDTQYF	TGTGCCAGCACCGACCTAGCGGGGGCCGTTCCCACAGATACGCAGTATTTT
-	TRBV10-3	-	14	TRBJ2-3	CAAETGLRTDTQYF	TGTGCCGCCGAAACGGGACTCCGCACAGATACGCAGTATTTT
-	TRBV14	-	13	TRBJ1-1	CASSPTGNTEAFF	TGTGCCAGCAGCCCGACAGGGAACACTGAAGCTTTCTTT
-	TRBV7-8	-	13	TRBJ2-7	CASSSSEGGEQYF	TGTGCCAGCAGCTCCTCCGAAGGAGGCGAGCAGTACTTC
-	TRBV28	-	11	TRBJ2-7	CASSSPYEQYF	TGTGCCAGCAGTTCTCCGTACGAGCAGTACTTC
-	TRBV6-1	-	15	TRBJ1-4	CASSEAEGEGEKLFF	TGTGCCAGCAGTGAAGCCGAAGGGGAGGGTGAAAAACTGTTTTTT
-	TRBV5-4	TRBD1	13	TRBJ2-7	CASRQGAEYEQYF	TGTGCCAGCCGACAGGGGGCCGAATACGAGCAGTACTTC
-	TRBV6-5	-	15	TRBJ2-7	CASSSLGGRRWEQYF	TGTGCCAGCAGTTCCCTCGGGGGACGGAGGTGGGAGCAGTACTTC
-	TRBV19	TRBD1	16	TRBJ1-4	CASGTGTGGSKARLFF	TGTGCCAGTGGAACCGGGACAGGGGGCAGTAAGGCCCGACTGTTTTTT
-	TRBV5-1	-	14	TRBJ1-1	CASSLDQSNTEAFF	TGCGCCAGCAGCTTGGACCAGTCGAACACTGAAGCTTTCTTT
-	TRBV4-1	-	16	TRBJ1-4	CASSASWSQTNEKLFF	TGCGCCAGCAGCGCAAGCTGGTCTCAAACTAATGAAAAACTGTTTTTT
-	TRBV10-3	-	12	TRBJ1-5	CAISNRNQPQHF	TGTGCCATCAGTAACAGGAATCAGCCCCAGCATTTT
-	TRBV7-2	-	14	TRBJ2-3	CASSPMILSDTQYF	TGTGCCAGCAGCCCTATGATCTTATCAGATACGCAGTATTTT